These T cell receptor beta chains were read from a single sample in a study of T-cell memory formation after mild COVID-19. TCRdb used MiXCR to reprocess the 5' RACE reads, holding one entry per CDR3 protein. The table lists 400,000 to 500,000 distinct CDR3 sequences, over 15% of them singletons, with 20% to 25% in the top ten. The sample consisted of PBMCs or a T cell subset sorted from them (not recorded which). Source of these receptors: a man younger than 35 who had mild COVID-19 (a few samples of this study predate the infection). Cell type and time point are not known. Both conserved end residues are part of each CDR3. Fields, in order: D gene, J gene, V gene, clone size, CDR3 DNA, CDR3 protein. A D gene is named only where the DNA matches it firmly. Expanded clones get a size class; other rows say once, few or many, or leave the size out.

d_gene: TRBD1; j_gene: TRBJ1-2; v_gene: TRBV20-1; abundance: few; CDR3nt: TGCAGTGCCGTGGGACAGACCGACGGTGGCTACACCTTC; CDR3aa: CSAVGQTDGGYTF
d_gene: -; j_gene: TRBJ2-7; v_gene: TRBV9; abundance: few; CDR3nt: TGTGCCAGCAGCGGGGGAGATGCTGGGCAGTACTTC; CDR3aa: CASSGGDAGQYF
d_gene: TRBD2; j_gene: TRBJ2-3; v_gene: TRBV6-2/TRBV6-3; abundance: few; CDR3nt: TGTGCCAGCAGTTACGGGCCCAGCGGGGGCCCCCCAGATACGCAGTATTTT; CDR3aa: CASSYGPSGGPPDTQYF
d_gene: -; j_gene: TRBJ1-2; v_gene: TRBV7-2; abundance: few; CDR3nt: TGTGCCAGCAGCCTCTTCGATGCGGGGGCGCGAGGCTACACCTTC; CDR3aa: CASSLFDAGARGYTF
d_gene: -; j_gene: TRBJ2-2; v_gene: TRBV5-1; abundance: many; CDR3nt: TGCGCCAGCAGCTTGGTCGACCGTTCCACCGGGGAGCTGTTTTTT; CDR3aa: CASSLVDRSTGELFF
d_gene: -; j_gene: TRBJ1-1; v_gene: TRBV5-5; abundance: -; CDR3nt: TGTGCCAGCAGCTTGGTATGGCGGGGCTACACTGAAGCTTTCTTT; CDR3aa: CASSLVWRGYTEAFF
d_gene: -; j_gene: TRBJ2-1; v_gene: TRBV24-1; abundance: -; CDR3nt: TGTGCCACCAGTGATTTTCCCCTGACAGGAGAGCAGTTCTTC; CDR3aa: CATSDFPLTGEQFF
d_gene: -; j_gene: TRBJ2-5; v_gene: TRBV7-9; abundance: few; CDR3nt: TGTGCCAGCACCCCCCCGGGTGGGCCGGTGAGGACCCAGTACTTC; CDR3aa: CASTPPGGPVRTQYF
d_gene: -; j_gene: TRBJ1-4; v_gene: TRBV5-6; abundance: -; CDR3nt: TGTGCCAGCAGCTTCGGGATTGAAAAACTGTTTTTT; CDR3aa: CASSFGIEKLFF
d_gene: -; j_gene: TRBJ1-1; v_gene: TRBV29-1; abundance: -; CDR3nt: TGCAGCGTTGACGCGGGAAATGAAGCTTTCTTT; CDR3aa: CSVDAGNEAFF
d_gene: TRBD1; j_gene: TRBJ1-2; v_gene: TRBV9; abundance: -; CDR3nt: TGTGCCAGCAGCGCCAGAGACAGGGGTGTTGATGGCTACACCTTC; CDR3aa: CASSARDRGVDGYTF
d_gene: TRBD1; j_gene: TRBJ2-5; v_gene: TRBV6-5; abundance: -; CDR3nt: TGTGCCAGCAGAGGAACCGGGACAGGAAGAGAGACCCAGTACTTC; CDR3aa: CASRGTGTGRETQYF
d_gene: -; j_gene: TRBJ2-7; v_gene: TRBV25-1; abundance: few; CDR3nt: TGTGCCAGCAGTGGACAGGGGCGCGTAGCGGGGGAGACCTACGAGCAGTACTTC; CDR3aa: CASSGQGRVAGETYEQYF
d_gene: -; j_gene: TRBJ2-3; v_gene: TRBV27; abundance: -; CDR3nt: TGTGCCAGCAGTTTATTAGACGGGGGAGAGGAAGATACGCAGTATTTT; CDR3aa: CASSLLDGGEEDTQYF
d_gene: TRBD1; j_gene: TRBJ2-7; v_gene: TRBV12-3/TRBV12-4; abundance: -; CDR3nt: TGTGCCAGCAGTACGACAGGGTTCTACGAGCAGTACTTC; CDR3aa: CASSTTGFYEQYF
d_gene: TRBD1; j_gene: TRBJ1-2; v_gene: TRBV15; abundance: -; CDR3nt: TGTGCCACCAGCAGAGATATAACAGGGGGATTCGGTGGCTACACCTTC; CDR3aa: CATSRDITGGFGGYTF
d_gene: TRBD1; j_gene: TRBJ1-3; v_gene: TRBV5-1; abundance: -; CDR3nt: TGCGCCAGCAGCACCGGGACAGGGGCTGGAAACACCATATATTTT; CDR3aa: CASSTGTGAGNTIYF
d_gene: TRBD2; j_gene: TRBJ2-3; v_gene: TRBV14; abundance: many; CDR3nt: TGTGCCAGCAGCCATCCCGGGACTAACCCCACAGATACGCAGTATTTT; CDR3aa: CASSHPGTNPTDTQYF
d_gene: -; j_gene: TRBJ1-1; v_gene: TRBV6-6; abundance: few; CDR3nt: TGTGCCAGCAGTGTCGATAACACTGAAGCTTTCTTT; CDR3aa: CASSVDNTEAFF
d_gene: -; j_gene: TRBJ2-6; v_gene: TRBV7-2; abundance: few; CDR3nt: TGTGCCAGCAGTTTCGGGGGAGGCCCTGGGGCCAACGTCCTGACTTTC; CDR3aa: CASSFGGGPGANVLTF
d_gene: -; j_gene: TRBJ2-7; v_gene: TRBV3-1; abundance: once; CDR3nt: TGTGCCAGCAGCCAACGATGGAACGAGCAGTACTTC; CDR3aa: CASSQRWNEQYF
d_gene: -; j_gene: TRBJ1-1; v_gene: TRBV7-2; abundance: few; CDR3nt: TGTGCCAGCAGCAAAGAGGGGGACACTGAAGCTTTCTTT; CDR3aa: CASSKEGDTEAFF
d_gene: -; j_gene: TRBJ2-1; v_gene: TRBV18; abundance: few; CDR3nt: TGTGCCAGCTCACCATCCGACGGCAGTAATGAGCAGTTCTTC; CDR3aa: CASSPSDGSNEQFF
d_gene: TRBD2; j_gene: TRBJ2-1; v_gene: TRBV6-5; abundance: -; CDR3nt: TGTGCCAGCACCACGCTAGCGGGGGGTGCCTACAATGAGCAGTTCTTC; CDR3aa: CASTTLAGGAYNEQFF
d_gene: TRBD1; j_gene: TRBJ2-2; v_gene: TRBV18; abundance: -; CDR3nt: TGTGCCAGCTCCGTCGGGACAGGTGACACCGGGGAGCTGTTTTTT; CDR3aa: CASSVGTGDTGELFF